Listed below are T cell receptor beta chains from one sample, sequenced in a study of cytomegalovirus exposure and HLA in healthy donors. Profiled with immunoSEQ multiplex PCR; TCRdb holds only in-frame clones, not every one. The data hold 200,000 to 300,000 clones, with around 90% observed a single time. Sequenced material: PBMCs. The receptors derive from a young woman in good health and CMV-seronegative. The CDR3 runs from the conserved cysteine through the conserved F or W. A D gene is named only where the DNA matches it firmly. Clone size is not always given. Where it is, it says once, few, many or a class for expanded clones.

J	D	V	size	CDR3	DNA
TRBJ2-5	NA	TRBV5-1	once	CASSNPAQGETQYF	TGCGCCAGCAGCAATCCCGCTCAGGGCGAGACCCAGTACTTC
TRBJ2-1	TRBD1	TRBV7-8	once	CASSPPGDRDNEQFF	TGTGCCAGCAGCCCGCCCGGGGACAGAGACAATGAGCAGTTCTTC
TRBJ1-5	NA	TRBV27	medium-sized	CASSLGYSNQPQHF	TGTGCCAGCAGCTTGGGGTATAGCAATCAGCCCCAGCATTTT
TRBJ2-4	TRBD1	TRBV10-3	NA	CAISPRGQDIQYF	TGTGCCATCAGCCCAAGGGGGCAAGACATTCAGTACTTC
TRBJ2-7	NA	TRBV1	NA	CTSSPISGGVERTSSYEQYF	TGCACCAGCAGCCCGATTTCTGGAGGGGTCGAGCGAACGAGCTCCTACGAGCAGTACTTC
TRBJ2-1	NA	TRBV27	NA	CASSSSGSSYNEQFF	TGTGCCAGCAGTTCCAGCGGAAGCTCCTACAATGAGCAGTTCTTC
TRBJ2-5	NA	TRBV29-1	NA	CSASKEETQYF	TGCAGCGCTAGCAAGGAAGAGACCCAGTACTTC
TRBJ2-7	TRBD1	TRBV27	once	CASSLWTGSYEQYF	TGTGCCAGCAGTTTATGGACAGGGTCCTACGAGCAGTACTTC
TRBJ2-5	TRBD1	TRBV28	NA	CATRPGTGQETQYF	TGTGCCACCCGTCCCGGGACAGGGCAAGAGACCCAGTACTTC
TRBJ2-3	NA	TRBV5-4	NA	CASSLSDYLTDTQYF	TGTGCCAGCAGCTTGTCGGACTACCTCACAGATACGCAGTATTTT
TRBJ2-7	NA	TRBV19	once	CASSIDLGYEQYF	TGTGCCAGTAGTATAGATCTGGGGTACGAGCAGTACTTC
TRBJ1-5	NA	TRBV5-6	NA	CASNRGGNQPQHF	TGTGCCAGCAACCGGGGGGGGAATCAGCCCCAGCATTTT
TRBJ2-7	TRBD1	TRBV6-1	NA	CASSEPGTGFYEQYF	TGTGCCAGCAGTGAGCCGGGGACAGGGTTCTACGAGCAGTACTTC
TRBJ2-5	NA	TRBV27	NA	CASSWGWGNQETQYF	TGTGCCAGCAGCTGGGGTTGGGGGAACCAAGAGACCCAGTACTTC
TRBJ2-1	NA	TRBV28	NA	CASSPQGSGRSYNEQFF	TGTGCCAGCAGTCCCCAGGGTAGCGGCCGCTCCTACAATGAGCAGTTCTTC
TRBJ2-7	TRBD1	TRBV11-2	NA	CASRTGREQYF	TGTGCCAGCAGGACAGGGCGGGAGCAGTACTTC
TRBJ2-7	TRBD1	TRBV30	NA	CAWSPTGTSYEQYF	TGTGCCTGGAGTCCGACAGGGACCTCCTACGAGCAGTACTTC
TRBJ1-3	TRBD1	TRBV4-2	NA	CASSQDKGASRNTIYF	TGTGCCAGCAGCCAAGATAAGGGGGCGTCTAGAAACACCATATATTTT
TRBJ1-4	NA	TRBV20-1	NA	CSASRREKLFF	TGCAGTGCTAGCCGGCGTGAAAAACTGTTTTTT
TRBJ2-5	NA	TRBV12-2	NA	CASRLASLDRGFGPKTQYF	TGTGCAAGTCGCTTAGCCTCATTGGACAGGGGATTCGGTCCGAAGACCCAGTACTTC
TRBJ1-1	NA	TRBV9	NA	CASSFEGLEAFF	TGTGCCAGCAGCTTCGAAGGGTTGGAAGCTTTCTTT
TRBJ2-3	TRBD1	TRBV5-1	once	CASSRGQGSTDTQYF	TGCGCCAGCAGCCGAGGACAGGGGAGCACAGATACGCAGTATTTT
TRBJ2-2	TRBD1	TRBV11-3	NA	CASSRIWTGDIGELFF	TGTGCCAGCAGCCGGATCTGGACAGGGGATATCGGGGAGCTGTTTTTT
TRBJ2-5	TRBD1	TRBV5-1	NA	CASSLGGTGNQETQYF	TGCGCCAGCAGCTTGGGAGGGACAGGGAACCAAGAGACCCAGTACTTC
TRBJ1-4	NA	TRBV7-8	once	CASSLGLQGGGNEKLFF	TGTGCCAGCAGCTTAGGGCTCCAGGGCGGGGGTAATGAAAAACTGTTTTTT
TRBJ2-7	TRBD1	TRBV6-6	NA	CASSPGTGSYEQYF	TGTGCCAGCAGTCCCGGGACAGGGTCCTACGAGCAGTACTTC
TRBJ1-1	TRBD1	TRBV19	NA	CASSWTGDMNTEAFF	TGTGCCAGTAGTTGGACAGGCGACATGAACACTGAAGCTTTCTTT
TRBJ1-1	TRBD1	TRBV29-1	NA	CSVTGGTEAFF	TGCAGCGTTACAGGGGGGACTGAAGCTTTCTTT
TRBJ2-7	TRBD1	TRBV5-4	NA	CASSFGTGSEYEQYF	TGTGCCAGCAGCTTCGGGACAGGGTCCGAGTACGAGCAGTACTTC
TRBJ2-7	TRBD2	TRBV27	NA	CASSWTKTSGDEQYF	TGTGCCAGCAGCTGGACTAAGACTAGCGGCGACGAGCAGTACTTC
TRBJ2-1	NA	TRBV4-1	NA	CASSRYPFWQFF	TGCGCCAGCAGCCGTTACCCATTTTGGCAGTTCTTC
TRBJ2-1	NA	TRBV4-3	NA	CASSLGRLANEQFF	TGCGCCAGCAGCCTCGGTCGGCTAGCGAATGAGCAGTTCTTC
TRBJ2-3	TRBD2	TRBV11-2	NA	CASSLDRRGLADTDTQYF	TGTGCCAGCAGCTTAGATCGGAGGGGACTAGCGGACACAGATACGCAGTATTTT
TRBJ2-1	NA	TRBV4-1	NA	CASSPDHFGYNEQFF	TGCGCCAGCAGCCCAGACCATTTCGGCTACAATGAGCAGTTCTTC
TRBJ2-1	NA	TRBV20-1	NA	CSAARQLEQFF	TGCAGTGCCGCTAGGCAACTAGAGCAGTTCTTC
TRBJ2-7	NA	TRBV5-6	NA	CASSLGQSSYEQYF	TGTGCCAGCAGCTTGGGACAGAGCTCCTACGAGCAGTACTTC
TRBJ2-7	NA	TRBV13	NA	CASSPLVGRYEQYF	TGTGCCAGCAGCCCGTTAGTTGGAAGGTACGAGCAGTACTTC
TRBJ2-7	TRBD1	TRBV20-1	NA	CSLGQAGEQYF	TGCTCACTGGGACAGGCGGGCGAGCAGTACTTC
TRBJ2-7	TRBD1	TRBV5-1	once	CASSLAGTGIISTYEQYF	TGCGCCAGCAGCTTGGCCGGGACAGGAATTATATCTACCTACGAGCAGTACTTC
TRBJ2-7	TRBD1	TRBV29-1	NA	CSVVGTGVEQYF	TGCAGCGTTGTGGGGACAGGGGTCGAGCAGTACTTC
TRBJ2-7	NA	TRBV6-1	NA	CASRPGVTYEQYF	TGTGCCAGCAGACCCGGGGTTACCTACGAGCAGTACTTC
TRBJ2-7	TRBD1	TRBV7-9	NA	CASSKRQGNEQYF	TGTGCCAGCAGCAAAAGACAGGGCAACGAGCAGTACTTC
TRBJ2-1	NA	TRBV7-3	NA	CASSFSSRGPNEQFF	TGTGCCAGCAGCTTCTCCTCTAGAGGCCCCAATGAGCAGTTCTTC
TRBJ1-4	NA	TRBV4-1	NA	CASSQVSVDLGEKLFF	TGCGCCAGCAGCCAAGTTTCGGTGGACCTAGGGGAAAAACTGTTTTTT
TRBJ1-1	NA	TRBV4-1	NA	CASSRDWGIMNTEAFF	TGCGCCAGCAGCCGGGACTGGGGTATAATGAACACTGAAGCTTTCTTT
TRBJ2-1	TRBD2	TRBV19	NA	CASSMKRDGVNEQFF	TGTGCCAGTAGTATGAAGCGGGATGGGGTAAATGAGCAGTTCTTC
TRBJ1-2	NA	TRBV28	NA	CASLLAKHGYTF	TGTGCCAGCTTGCTCGCCAAACATGGCTACACCTTC
TRBJ2-3	TRBD2	TRBV28	NA	CASSSPSGGSADTQYF	TGTGCCAGCAGTTCTCCATCGGGCGGGAGCGCAGATACGCAGTATTTT
TRBJ2-7	TRBD2	TRBV27	NA	CASSLRTGGTSGRYEQYF	TGTGCCAGCAGTTTGAGGACAGGAGGGACTAGCGGGAGGTACGAGCAGTACTTC
TRBJ2-2	NA	TRBV5-1	NA	CASSRPHTGELFF	TGCGCCAGCAGCCGCCCGCACACCGGGGAGCTGTTTTTT
TRBJ2-3	NA	TRBV9	NA	CASSVAEQDHTDTQYF	TGTGCCAGCAGCGTAGCGGAGCAGGACCACACAGATACGCAGTATTTT
TRBJ1-2	NA	TRBV28	NA	CASSLFGTADSTF	TGTGCCAGCAGTTTATTTGGGACGGCGGACTCGACCTTC
TRBJ2-7	TRBD2	TRBV19	once	CASSPRASGSYEQYF	TGTGCCAGTAGTCCACGGGCTAGCGGCTCCTACGAGCAGTACTTC
TRBJ2-7	NA	TRBV29-1	NA	CSVEEGGSYEQYF	TGCAGCGTTGAAGAGGGGGGTTCCTACGAGCAGTACTTC
TRBJ2-1	TRBD2	TRBV27	NA	CASSLYPSGSVYNEQFF	TGTGCCAGCAGTTTATATCCTAGCGGGAGTGTATACAATGAGCAGTTCTTC
TRBJ1-2	TRBD1	TRBV6-5	NA	CASFGSGGNYGYTF	TGTGCCAGCTTTGGGTCAGGGGGTAACTATGGCTACACCTTC
TRBJ2-4	NA	TRBV5-1	NA	CASSSGGAALAKNIQYF	TGCGCCAGCAGCTCTGGGGGAGCGGCACTAGCCAAAAACATTCAGTACTTC
TRBJ2-7	NA	TRBV5-4	NA	CASSNTGSNEQYF	TGTGCCAGCAGCAATACAGGGAGCAACGAGCAGTACTTC
TRBJ2-1	TRBD2	TRBV2	once	CASCGLAGAANEQFF	TGTGCCAGCTGCGGACTAGCGGGAGCCGCGAATGAGCAGTTCTTC